Presented here are 17 T cell receptor beta chains from one specimen sequenced in a study of blood T cell repertoires in COVID-19. The repertoire was sequenced with immunoSEQ multiplex PCR; TCRdb's copy has only in-frame clones and lacks some. The repertoire includes about 330,000 clones, 70% to 90% of them detected once, and roughly 5.2% sits in the top ten. Sequenced sample: PBMCs or T cells enriched from blood (not recorded which). These receptors all stem from a woman under 40 who had recovered from COVID-19.

The chain recombines TRBV5-1 with TRBJ2-7; TRBD1 agrees at 8 bases. This CDR3 has 15 residues. CDR1 and CDR2 from the germline V gene are SGHRS and YFSETQ. After removal of 6 bases from V and 2 bases from J, the junction contained 10 bases not matched to a gene. The CDR3 loop reads CASTLNGQGAYEQYF. The CDR3 nucleotides are TGCGCCAGCACCCTTAACGGACAGGGCGCCTACGAGCAGTACTTC.

The rearrangement links TRBV19 to TRBJ1-1, with D possibly matching TRBD1 (6 bases). V gave up 5 bases and J gave up 1 base, with 14 bases separating them. The CDR3 extends over 15 amino acids. CDR1 and CDR2 (germline): LNHDA, SQIVND (reference sequence). This chain's CDR3 is CASSGTRGPNTEAFF. The CDR3 DNA follows: TGTGCCAGTAGTGGAACCAGGGGCCCGAACACTGAAGCTTTCTTT.

The chain carries TRBV9 and TRBJ1-6; D possibly corresponds to TRBD1 (5 bases). Germline V gene lookup returns CDR1 SGDLS and CDR2 YYNGEE. V gave up 4 bases and J gave up 12 bases, with 14 bases separating them. CDR3 length: 13 amino acids. This CDR3 is CASSSRTLQPLHF. The CDR3, as DNA: TGTGCCAGCAGCTCCCGGACACTACAACCCCTCCACTTT.

The CDR3 region is CASSDGTGVAGEKLFF. The CDR3 DNA reads TGTGCCAGCAGTGATGGGACAGGGGTGGCCGGGGAAAAACTGTTTTTT. V is TRBV2 and J is TRBJ1-4; the match to TRBD1 covers 10 bases. The CDR3 is made up of 16 amino acids. V gave up 3 bases and J gave up 8 bases; unmatched junction bases: 9. Germline V gives CDR1 SNHLY, CDR2 FYNNEI.

This rearrangement joins TRBV18 to TRBJ1-5; no firm D call. Germline values: CDR1 KGHSH, CDR2 LQKENI. This CDR3 is 14 amino acids long. Trimming took off 0 bases at V and 6 bases at J, with 9 bases between the two ends. In DNA, the CDR3 is TGTGCCAGCTCACCACCGGGGAGGTTTCAGCCCCAGCATTTT. It codes for CASSPPGRFQPQHF.

This chain joins TRBV19 and TRBJ2-7, with 8 bases identical to TRBD2. Germline CDR1 and CDR2: LNHDA and SQIVND (reference sequence). This CDR3 is built from 15 residues. With V trimmed by 1 base and J by 6 bases, 8 bases remained unmatched. The CDR3 protein is CASSIGTSSTPEQYF. CDR3 in DNA: TGTGCCAGTAGTATAGGGACTAGCTCTACTCCCGAGCAGTACTTC.

The J gene is TRBJ2-4, the V gene TRBV4-1; 10 bases match TRBD1. The CDR3 is 15 amino acids. The germline V gene has CDR1 MGHRA and CDR2 YSYEKL. V was pared by 4 bases and J by 6 bases, with 6 bases of the junction left unmatched. CDR3 sequence reads: CASSPRTGGPNIQYF. CDR3 sequence (DNA): TGCGCCAGCAGCCCTCGGACAGGGGGACCAAACATTCAGTACTTC.

The CDR3 coding sequence is TGTGCCAGTAGTATGCTAATCGGGACAGGAGAGGGCTACACCTTC. Translation gives CASSMLIGTGEGYTF. V is TRBV19 and J is TRBJ1-2; 8 nucleotides match TRBD1. Trimming removed 3 bases from V and 8 bases from J; junction bases left unmatched: 11. Germline loops: CDR1 LNHDA, CDR2 SQIVND (reference sequence). The CDR3 extends over 15 amino acids.

This chain uses TRBV29-1 with TRBJ1-4, with D perhaps matching TRBD1 (5 bases). This CDR3 contains 14 residues. The V end lost 4 bases, the J end lost 7 bases, and 16 bases lay between the germline ends. Per the germline V gene, CDR1 is SQVTM and CDR2 is ANQGSEA. The CDR3 loop is CSVGRSGGPEKLFF. CDR3 coding DNA: TGCAGCGTTGGGAGGTCCGGGGGACCTGAAAAACTGTTTTTT.

J is TRBJ2-7 and V is TRBV1; whether TRBD2, the table's D call, matches the DNA was not checked. TRBV1 is noted as a pseudogene. The CDR3 sequence is 15 residues long. The CDR3: CTISQRDTQRREQYF. In nucleotides, the CDR3 is TGCACCATCTCGCAGCGGGACACCCAACGGCGGGAGCAGTACTTC.

CDR3 sequence reads: CASSESGNQPQHF. The CDR3 bases are TGTGCCAGCAGCGAATCTGGCAATCAGCCCCAGCATTTT. The rearrangement uses TRBV9 and TRBJ1-5; D unresolved. The ends were cut back, 3 bases at V and 2 bases at J, with 6 bases in the middle. The CDR3 has 13 residues. Germline V gene lookup returns CDR1 SGDLS and CDR2 YYNGEE.

This chain joins TRBV28 and TRBJ1-1; no clear D gene. Per germline, CDR1 MDHEN and CDR2 SYDVKM. The length of the CDR3 is 12 residues. Trimming stripped 10 bases from V and 4 bases from J, with 13 bases between. The CDR3 DNA follows: TGTGCCACCCGTCGGGGTTCCACTGAAGCTTTCTTT. Residues: CATRRGSTEAFF.

This clone was recorded only once. V usage is TRBV4-1 and J usage is TRBJ2-7; D gene ambiguous. Per the germline V gene, CDR1 is MGHRA and CDR2 is YSYEKL. CDR3 size: 12 residues. V was pared by 0 bases and J by 7 bases, with 7 bases between. CDR3 region: CASSQDPREQYF. DNA for the CDR3: TGCGCCAGCAGCCAAGATCCGAGGGAGCAGTACTTC.

The V call is TRBV5-6, the J call TRBJ1-2; tentatively, D is TRBD1 (5 bases). V lost 4 bases to trimming and J lost 3 bases, with 22 bases between them. The length of the CDR3 is 17 residues. Germline V gene sequence: CDR1 SGHDT, CDR2 YYEEEE. This CDR3 is CASSPGGRGSRDYGYTF. CDR3 bases: TGTGCCAGCAGCCCTGGGGGACGGGGGAGTAGGGACTATGGCTACACCTTC.

This chain links TRBV28 with TRBJ1-3; D remains ambiguous. Trimming removed 5 bases from V and 0 bases from J, with 14 bases in between. This CDR3 has 16 amino acids. The germline V gene has CDR1 MDHEN and CDR2 SYDVKM. Here the CDR3 reads CASSLTTDPSGNTIYF. The CDR3 bases are TGTGCCAGCAGTCTGACTACGGACCCCTCTGGAAACACCATATATTTT. The complete variable domain, with remaining parts taken from reference TRBV28 and TRBJ1-3, reads DVKVTQSSRYLVKRTGEKVFLECVQDMDHENMFWYRQDPGLGLRLIYFSYDVKMKEKGDIPEGYSVSREKKERFSLILESASTNQTSMYLCASSLTTDPSGNTIYFGEGSWLTVV.

This chain connects TRBV18 to TRBJ2-5, with 8 bases aligning to TRBD1. Germline lookup yields CDR1 KGHSH and CDR2 LQKENI. The CDR3 is 15 amino acids. Losses at the gene ends were 4 bases for V and 5 bases for J; bases not matched to a gene: 9. The CDR3 DNA reads as TGTGCCAGCTCACTTGACAGGGGTTTCGTTGAGACCCAGTACTTC. Protein sequence: CASSLDRGFVETQYF.

This chain joins TRBV3-1 (or the pseudogene TRBV3-2) and TRBJ1-1; tentative D call: TRBD1 (5 bases). This CDR3 region has 16 residues. V lost 3 bases to trimming and J lost 0 bases, with 14 bases between them. CDR1 is LGHDT, CDR2 YNNKEL, per germline (reference sequence). CDR3 sequence reads: CASSHYAGTMNTEAFF. CDR3 bases: TGTGCCAGCAGCCATTATGCAGGGACTATGAACACTGAAGCTTTCTTT.